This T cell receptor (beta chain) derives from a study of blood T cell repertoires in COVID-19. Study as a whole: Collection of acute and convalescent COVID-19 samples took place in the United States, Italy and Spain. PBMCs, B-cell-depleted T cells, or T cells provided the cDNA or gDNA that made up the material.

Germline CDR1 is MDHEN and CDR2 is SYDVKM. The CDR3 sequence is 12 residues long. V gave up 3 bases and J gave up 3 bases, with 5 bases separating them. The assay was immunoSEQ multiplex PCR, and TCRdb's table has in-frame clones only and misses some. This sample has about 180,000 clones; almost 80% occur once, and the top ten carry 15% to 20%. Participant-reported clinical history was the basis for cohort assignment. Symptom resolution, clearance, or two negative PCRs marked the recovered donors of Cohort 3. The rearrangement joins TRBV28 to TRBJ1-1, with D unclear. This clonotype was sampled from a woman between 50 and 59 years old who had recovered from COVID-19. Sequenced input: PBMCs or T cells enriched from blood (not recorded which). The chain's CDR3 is CASSFPYTEAFF. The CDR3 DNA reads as TGTGCCAGCAGTTTTCCCTACACTGAAGCTTTCTTT.